Below, 29 T cell receptor beta chains from the same sample are listed, as sequenced in a study of blood T cell repertoires in COVID-19. The method was immunoSEQ multiplex PCR; TCRdb's version includes in-frame clones alone and lacks a portion of them. The sample has 200,000 or so clones; 65% to 90% are singletons. The sequencing sample was made of peripheral blood. These receptors all stem from a human donor in a cohort sampled during active COVID-19.

CDR3 in amino acids: CASSLNRVTYEQYF. The CDR3 nucleotides read TGCGCCAGCAGCTTGAACCGGGTGACCTACGAGCAGTACTTC. This sequence joins TRBV5-1 and TRBJ2-7; D is ambiguous. The CDR3 is 14 amino acids. Trimming shortened V by 1 base and J by 2 bases, and 10 bases separated the two germline ends. Germline V lookup: CDR1 SGHRS, CDR2 YFSETQ.

The CDR3 region has the DNA TGTGCCATCAGTGAGGGACAGAGTTACACTGAAGCTTTCTTT. This translates into CAISEGQSYTEAFF. The chain joins TRBV10-3 to TRBJ1-1; maybe TRBD1 (6 bases). The CDR3 totals 14 residues. Germline loops: CDR1 ENHRY, CDR2 SYGVKD. Trimming stripped 2 bases from V and 3 bases from J, with 10 bases between.

V gene TRBV27 combines with J gene TRBJ2-3; D perhaps matches TRBD2 (6 bases). The V end lost 3 bases, the J end lost 7 bases, and 14 bases lay between the germline ends. Germline V lookup: CDR1 MNHEY, CDR2 SMNVEV (reference sequence). The CDR3 totals 14 residues. CDR3 sequence (DNA): TGTGCCAGCAGTTTGTCCAGCGGAGGGAATACGCAGTATTTT. Protein product: CASSLSSGGNTQYF.

This clone was recorded only once. The chain joins TRBV28 to TRBJ2-7; D is possibly TRBD2 (6 bases). V lost 4 bases, J lost 7 bases, and 17 bases lay in between. CDR3 length: 14 residues. Germline V CDR1 and CDR2: MDHEN, SYDVKM. The CDR3 nucleotides are TGTGCCAGCAGTTCATCCGGGACTGAACGGGAGCAGTACTTC. This gives the protein CASSSSGTEREQYF.

The chain recombines TRBV6-1 with TRBJ1-2; a possible D gene is TRBD1 (5 bases). The CDR3 totals 13 residues. V was shortened by 2 bases and J by 4 bases, with 8 bases between the two germline ends. Looked up from germline, CDR1 is MNHNS and CDR2 is SASEGT. Here the CDR3 DNA reads TGTGCCAGCAGTGAACGGGGGACCTATGGCTACACCTTC. It is translated as CASSERGTYGYTF.

This chain connects TRBV18 to TRBJ1-2, with a possible D match to TRBD1 (6 bases). The germline V gene encodes CDR1 KGHSH and CDR2 LQKENI. With 5 bases removed from V and 6 bases from J, the gap between germline ends came to 13 bases. CDR3 length: 13 amino acids. Written as DNA, the CDR3 is TGTGCCAGCTCAGCGGGCTACAGGGATGGCTACACCTTC. Translated: CASSAGYRDGYTF.

This clone came up once. The chain recombines TRBV30 with TRBJ2-1; 8 bases align to TRBD2. The CDR3 sequence is 15 residues long. Germline trimming cut 3 bases from V and 3 bases from J; bases unmatched to any gene: 7. CDR1 GTSNPN and CDR2 SVGIG come from the germline V gene (reference sequence). CDR3 amino acids: CAWRVDSGIYNEQFF. CDR3 in DNA: TGTGCCTGGAGAGTAGATAGCGGGATCTACAATGAGCAGTTCTTC.

The chain carries TRBV6-5 and TRBJ1-1; D ambiguous. Trimming pared 9 bases from V and 1 base from J, leaving 6 bases between. The CDR3 consists of 11 residues. The germline V gene has CDR1 MNHEY and CDR2 SVGAGI. CDR3 residues: CASGQNTEAFF. In DNA, the CDR3 is TGTGCCAGTGGGCAGAACACTGAAGCTTTCTTT.

This clone was detected only a few times. This chain connects TRBV12-3 or TRBV12-4 to TRBJ2-1, with no clear D. The CDR3 length is 13 residues. V lost 7 bases and J lost 4, with 11 bases in between. The CDR3 DNA reads as TGTGCCAGCACCACTGATCCTTACAATGAGCAGTTCTTC. Amino acid sequence: CASTTDPYNEQFF.

This clone has only one observation. The chain uses TRBV6-2 or TRBV6-3 and TRBJ2-1; the match to TRBD2 covers 10 bases. Germline V gives CDR1 MNHEY, CDR2 SVGEGT. The CDR3 runs 15 residues. With V trimmed by 0 bases and J by 7 bases, 3 bases remained unmatched. CDR3 residues: CASSYSSGRSNEQFF. DNA of the CDR3: TGTGCCAGCAGTTACTCTAGCGGGAGGTCAAATGAGCAGTTCTTC.

V gene TRBV2 combines with J gene TRBJ1-1, with 7 bases identical to TRBD1. CDR1 and CDR2 from the germline V gene are SNHLY and FYNNEI. V lost 4 bases and J lost 7; bases outside the gene matches: 18. This CDR3 is 17 amino acids long. The CDR3: CASSAAAGGVALGEAFF. In nucleotides, the CDR3 is TGTGCCAGCAGTGCGGCGGCAGGGGGTGTTGCGTTGGGTGAAGCTTTCTTT.

V is TRBV4-1 and J is TRBJ2-2; 8 nucleotides agree with TRBD2. From germline, CDR1 is MGHRA and CDR2 YSYEKL. V was pared by 2 bases and J by 7 bases, with 12 bases of the junction left unmatched. This CDR3 contains 17 residues. The CDR3 DNA is TGCGCCAGCAGCCAAAGTGGACTAGCCGGGGGGATCGGGGAGCTGTTTTTT. Its protein is CASSQSGLAGGIGELFF.

The chain combines TRBV7-8 with TRBJ2-5; a possible D gene is TRBD2 (6 bases). V shed 4 bases and J shed 7 bases, with 28 bases lying between them. The germline gives CDR1 SGHVS, CDR2 FQNEAQ. The length of the CDR3 is 18 residues. CDR3 bases: TGTGCCAGCAGCTCGAACCGAATGGGACTGTCAAATAAGGTGACCCAGTACTTC. This translates into CASSSNRMGLSNKVTQYF.

V is TRBV7-9 and J is TRBJ2-7; 8 nucleotides agree with TRBD1. V lost 2 bases, J lost 5 bases, and 8 bases stayed unmatched. The CDR3 covers 15 residues. Germline CDR1 SEHNR, CDR2 FQNEAQ (reference sequence). The DNA for the CDR3 is TGTGCCAGCAGCTTATACCAGGGGGCTGAGGACGAGCAGTACTTC. It specifies CASSLYQGAEDEQYF.

This clone was detected a few times. The rearrangement uses TRBV28 and TRBJ1-1, with D possibly TRBD1 on 6 matching bases. The CDR3 spans 14 residues. In germline, CDR1 is MDHEN, CDR2 SYDVKM. Trimming cost V 6 bases and J 1 base, with 12 bases left between them. CDR3 residues: CASRKQGPNTEAFF. Here the CDR3 DNA reads TGTGCCAGCAGAAAACAGGGACCGAACACTGAAGCTTTCTTT.

This chain uses TRBV28 with TRBJ2-7, with D possibly being TRBD1 (5 bases). V was trimmed by 6 bases and J by 1 base, leaving 7 bases between them. Germline V gives CDR1 MDHEN, CDR2 SYDVKM. The CDR3 is 12 residues long. The CDR3 protein is CASSRDSYEQYF. Written as DNA, the CDR3 is TGTGCCAGCAGCAGGGATTCCTACGAGCAGTACTTC.

The chain has TRBV29-1 and TRBJ2-1; D is perhaps TRBD2 (6 bases). This CDR3 is built from 13 residues. With 4 bases removed from V and 1 base from J, the gap between germline ends came to 8 bases. Germline V gene sequence: CDR1 SQVTM, CDR2 ANQGSEA. The CDR3 sequence is CSVVRGSYNEQFF. The CDR3 coding sequence is TGCAGCGTTGTCCGGGGGTCCTACAATGAGCAGTTCTTC.

V is TRBV5-1 and J is TRBJ2-7, with TRBD1 matching over 9 bases. Germline assignment: CDR1 SGHRS and CDR2 YFSETQ. The CDR3 has 14 amino acids. Trimming removed 0 bases from V and 2 bases from J; junction bases left unmatched: 0. In nucleotides, the CDR3 is TGCGCCAGCAGCTTGGACAGGGGGCCCTACGAGCAGTACTTC. It specifies CASSLDRGPYEQYF.

The CDR3 bases are TGTGCCAGCAGTGAAGCTTTGACAGGGGGATACGAGCAGTACTTC. Its protein is CASSEALTGGYEQYF. The J gene is TRBJ2-7, the V gene TRBV6-1; TRBD1 aligns across 9 bases. The CDR3 is made up of 15 amino acids. V was pared by 0 bases and J by 4 bases, with 4 bases of the junction left unmatched. Germline CDR1 and CDR2: MNHNS and SASEGT.

This clone has just a few counts. The chain combines TRBV2 with TRBJ2-7, with 12 bases aligning to TRBD2. Germline assignment: CDR1 SNHLY and CDR2 FYNNEI. The CDR3 loop spans 16 amino acids. Trimming cost V 7 bases and J 4 bases; bases outside gene matches: 11. The CDR3 reads CASTKTRGLAGYEQYF. CDR3 coding DNA: TGTGCCAGCACAAAAACTCGGGGACTAGCGGGTTACGAGCAGTACTTC.

The chain has TRBV5-1 and TRBJ2-5, with a tentative D call TRBD1 (6 bases). Trimming cost V 3 bases and J 3 bases, with 15 bases left between them. Germline CDR1 is SGHRS and CDR2 is YFSETQ. The length of the CDR3 is 15 residues. This CDR3 reads CASSYGLPGEETQYF. The CDR3 DNA reads as TGCGCCAGCAGCTATGGACTCCCAGGGGAAGAGACCCAGTACTTC.

The CDR3 loop reads CASSLKKTRQIQETQYF. CDR3 coding DNA: TGTGCCAGCAGTTTAAAGAAAACACGACAGATCCAAGAGACCCAGTACTTC. This chain links TRBV27 with TRBJ2-5, with D possibly matching TRBD1 (5 bases). The CDR3 length is 17 residues. The V end lost 2 bases, the J end lost 1 base, and 17 bases lay between the germline ends. Germline CDR1 reads MNHEY; CDR2 reads SMNVEV (reference sequence).

This clone has a single count. The rearrangement joins TRBV28 to TRBJ1-1, with TRBD1 as a possible D gene (5 bases). Trimming stripped 7 bases from V and 5 bases from J, with 23 bases between. The germline gives CDR1 MDHEN, CDR2 SYDVKM. The CDR3 contains 16 residues. The CDR3, as DNA: TGTGCCAGCACCTTGTTCTTGGGCAGGGAGGGGACTGAAGCTTTCTTT. Its translation: CASTLFLGREGTEAFF.

This clone was seen once. The rearrangement links TRBV21-1 to TRBJ1-2; TRBD1 is taken as the D call from the table, unchecked against the DNA. TRBV21-1 is assigned pseudogene status. This CDR3 comprises 17 residues. The DNA for the CDR3 is TGTGCCAGCAGCAAAGAGTTCGGCAGGGCGAACCGTTATGGCTACACCTTC. As protein: CASSKEFGRANRYGYTF.

This chain links TRBV10-3 with TRBJ2-3, with 8 bases fitting TRBD2. J was trimmed by 0 bases and V by 10 bases; bases with no gene match: 9. CDR3 length: 15 residues. The germline gives CDR1 ENHRY, CDR2 SYGVKD. The CDR3 nucleotides are TGTGCCAGAGGGGCTGCTAGCGGGAGCACAGATACGCAGTATTTT. Protein sequence: CARGAASGSTDTQYF.

V is TRBV2 and J is TRBJ2-3; 12 nucleotides align to TRBD2. The V gene's germline CDR1 is SNHLY and CDR2 FYNNEI. This CDR3 contains 16 residues. V gave up 6 bases and J gave up 7 bases; unmatched junction bases: 11. CDR3 nucleotides: TGTGCCAGCAGGGCCCTAGCGGGAGGGCCTATGAATACGCAGTATTTT. Its translation: CASRALAGGPMNTQYF.

The gene calls are TRBV12-3 or TRBV12-4 and TRBJ1-2, with D unresolved. V was cut by 6 bases and J by 1 base, with 9 bases left in between. The CDR3 covers 13 residues. The CDR3 nucleotides read TGTGCCAGCAGCCGGACTAATAACTATGGCTACACCTTC. Translating gives CASSRTNNYGYTF.

V is TRBV6-5 and J is TRBJ2-1; the match to TRBD2 covers 7 bases. The CDR3 consists of 14 residues. From germline, CDR1 is MNHEY and CDR2 SVGAGI. V trimming: 8 bases; J trimming: 0 bases; junction bases outside the gene matches: 4. Here the CDR3 reads CASGSSGSYNEQFF. The CDR3 region has the DNA TGTGCCAGCGGTTCTAGCGGCTCCTACAATGAGCAGTTCTTC.

The CDR3: CASSMQGQGSTEAFF. CDR3 DNA sequence: TGTGCCAGCAGTATGCAGGGCCAGGGTAGCACTGAAGCTTTCTTT. V is TRBV27 and J is TRBJ1-1; TRBD1 might be the D (5 bases). The CDR3 runs to 15 residues. V was shortened by 5 bases and J by 4 bases, with 17 bases between the two germline ends. Germline lookup yields CDR1 MNHEY and CDR2 SMNVEV (reference sequence).